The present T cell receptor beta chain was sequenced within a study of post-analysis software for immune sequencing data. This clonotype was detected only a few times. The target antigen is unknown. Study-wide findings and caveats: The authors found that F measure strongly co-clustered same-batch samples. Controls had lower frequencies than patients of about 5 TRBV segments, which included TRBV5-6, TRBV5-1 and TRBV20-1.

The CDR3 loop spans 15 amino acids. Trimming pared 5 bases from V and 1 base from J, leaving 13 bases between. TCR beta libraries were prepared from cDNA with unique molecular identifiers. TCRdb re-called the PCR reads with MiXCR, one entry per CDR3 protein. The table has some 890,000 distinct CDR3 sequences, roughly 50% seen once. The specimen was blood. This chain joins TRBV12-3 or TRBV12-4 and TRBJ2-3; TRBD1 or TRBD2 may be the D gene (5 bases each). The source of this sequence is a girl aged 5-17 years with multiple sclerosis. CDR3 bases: TGTGCCAGCAGTCCCCGGGGCGCGGGCACAGATACGCAGTATTTT. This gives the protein CASSPRGAGTDTQYF.